This TCR beta chain was retrieved from a study of cytomegalovirus exposure and HLA in healthy donors. Across the whole study: Around 85 million unique TCR sequences came from HLA-typed donors in an early release.

The PCR contained 60 Vbeta and 13 Jbeta primers. Produced via immunoSEQ multiplex PCR; TCRdb's table is partial and in-frame only. Of about 100,000 clones listed, roughly four fifths are singletons. Study-wide results and caveats: A later analysis showed HLA-associated TCR beta chains outstripping equally common others in clonal expansion. The only immune exposure information that was available was CMV serostatus. An analysis was carried out later, and it reportedly showed fewer N-insertions in an Asian-associated ancestry cluster than the approximately 700-donor mean.

The count of this clone is one. Its antigen is still unknown. Trimming at V came to 3 bases and at J to 4 bases, leaving 5 bases not matched to a gene. This CDR3 region has 14 residues. The chain links TRBV23-1 to TRBJ2-5; TRBD1 matches 7 bases. TRBV23-1 is classed as an ORF, of uncertain function. Sequenced material: PBMCs. This receptor was obtained from a man younger than 35 in good health and CMV-seronegative. The DNA for the CDR3 is TGCGCCAGCAGTCATACAGGGGTAGGAGAGACCCAGTACTTC. It translates to CASSHTGVGETQYF.